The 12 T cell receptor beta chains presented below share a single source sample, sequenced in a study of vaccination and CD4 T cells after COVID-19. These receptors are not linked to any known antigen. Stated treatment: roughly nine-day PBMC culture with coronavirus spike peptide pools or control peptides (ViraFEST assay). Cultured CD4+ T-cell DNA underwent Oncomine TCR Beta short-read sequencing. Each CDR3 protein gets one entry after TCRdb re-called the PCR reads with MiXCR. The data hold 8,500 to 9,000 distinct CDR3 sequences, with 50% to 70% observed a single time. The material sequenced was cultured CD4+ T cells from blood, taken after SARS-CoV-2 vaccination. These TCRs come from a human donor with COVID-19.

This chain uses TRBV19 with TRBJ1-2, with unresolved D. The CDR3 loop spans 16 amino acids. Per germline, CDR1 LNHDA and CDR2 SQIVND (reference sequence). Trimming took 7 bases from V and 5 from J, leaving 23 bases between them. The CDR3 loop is CASTSARILDGYGYTF. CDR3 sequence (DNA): TGTGCCAGTACCTCAGCTCGAATCCTGGACGGATATGGCTACACCTTC.

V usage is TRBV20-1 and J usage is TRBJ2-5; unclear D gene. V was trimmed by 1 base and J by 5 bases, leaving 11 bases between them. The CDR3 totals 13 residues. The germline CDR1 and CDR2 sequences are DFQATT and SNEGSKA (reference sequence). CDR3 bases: TGCAGTGCTAGAGGTCGTGGGGTCGAGACCCAGTACTTC. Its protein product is CSARGRGVETQYF.

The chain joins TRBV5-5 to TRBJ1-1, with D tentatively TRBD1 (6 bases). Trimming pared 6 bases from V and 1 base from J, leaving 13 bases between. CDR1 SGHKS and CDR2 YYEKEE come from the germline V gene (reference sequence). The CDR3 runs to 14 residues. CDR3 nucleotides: TGTGCCAGCATCCCCACAGGGTGGAACACTGAAGCTTTCTTT. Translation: CASIPTGWNTEAFF.

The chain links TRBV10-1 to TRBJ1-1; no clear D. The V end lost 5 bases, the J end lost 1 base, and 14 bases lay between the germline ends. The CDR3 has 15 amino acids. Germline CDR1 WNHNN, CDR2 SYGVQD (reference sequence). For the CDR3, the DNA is TGCGCCAGCAGTCCCCTCGGATTGGGGAACACTGAAGCTTTCTTT. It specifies CASSPLGLGNTEAFF.

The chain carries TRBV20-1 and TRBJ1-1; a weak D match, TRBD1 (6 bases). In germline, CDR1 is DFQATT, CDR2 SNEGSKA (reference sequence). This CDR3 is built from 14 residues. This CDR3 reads CSVANRAGNTEAFF. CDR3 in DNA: TGCAGCGTAGCAAACAGGGCTGGGAACACTGAAGCTTTCTTT.

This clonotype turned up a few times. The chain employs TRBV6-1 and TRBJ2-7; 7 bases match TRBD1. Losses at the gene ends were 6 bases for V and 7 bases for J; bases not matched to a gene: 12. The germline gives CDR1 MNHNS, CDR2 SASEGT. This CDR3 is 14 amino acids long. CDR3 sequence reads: CASRSNRGKGEQYF. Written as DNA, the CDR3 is TGTGCCAGCAGGTCTAACAGGGGCAAGGGAGAGCAGTACTTC.

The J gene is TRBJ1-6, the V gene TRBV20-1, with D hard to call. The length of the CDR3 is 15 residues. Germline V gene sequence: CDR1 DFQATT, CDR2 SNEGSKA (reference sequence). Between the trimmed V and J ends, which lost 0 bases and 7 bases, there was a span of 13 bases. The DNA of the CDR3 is TGCAGTGCTAGAGAATCGGGGAGCGGGAATTCACCCCTCCACTTT. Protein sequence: CSARESGSGNSPLHF.

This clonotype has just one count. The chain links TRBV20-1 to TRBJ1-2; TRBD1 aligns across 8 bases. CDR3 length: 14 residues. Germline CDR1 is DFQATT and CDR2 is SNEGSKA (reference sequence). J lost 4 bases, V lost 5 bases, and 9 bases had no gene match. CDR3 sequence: CSAHTQDRVYGYTF. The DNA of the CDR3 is TGCAGTGCTCATACCCAGGACAGGGTCTATGGCTACACCTTC.

CDR3 region: CASSRSGENQPQHF. CDR3 coding DNA: TGTGCCAGCAGTCGATCAGGGGAAAATCAGCCCCAGCATTTT. The chain uses TRBV6-1 and TRBJ1-5, with a tentative D call TRBD1 (6 bases). Trimming removed 5 bases at V and 4 bases at J, with 12 bases between. CDR1 MNHNS and CDR2 SASEGT come from the germline V gene. The CDR3 length is 14 residues.

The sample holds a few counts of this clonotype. The CDR3 sequence: CASSLSGYSNQPQHF. The CDR3 bases are TGTGCCAGCAGCTTATCGGGGTATAGCAATCAGCCCCAGCATTTT. The chain joins TRBV7-2 to TRBJ1-5; D is undetermined. CDR3 length: 15 amino acids. Germline V CDR1 and CDR2: SGHTA, FQGNSA. Deletions cut 2 bases from V and 0 bases from J, with 8 bases between.

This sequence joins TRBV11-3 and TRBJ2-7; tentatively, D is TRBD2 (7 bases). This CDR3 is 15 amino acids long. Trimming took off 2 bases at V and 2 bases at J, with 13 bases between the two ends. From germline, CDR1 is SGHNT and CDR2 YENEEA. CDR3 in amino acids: CASSLRGGNTYEQYF. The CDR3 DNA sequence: TGTGCCAGCAGCTTAAGGGGGGGTAATACCTACGAGCAGTACTTC.

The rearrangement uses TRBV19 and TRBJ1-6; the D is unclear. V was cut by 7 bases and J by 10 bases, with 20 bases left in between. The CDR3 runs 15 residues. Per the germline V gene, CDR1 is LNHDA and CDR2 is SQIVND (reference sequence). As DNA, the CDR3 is TGTGCCAGTACCCCCCGGGGAGAGGGTAGGTCACCCCTCCACTTT. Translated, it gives CASTPRGEGRSPLHF.